This T cell receptor (beta chain) was captured by sequencing in a study of blood T cell repertoires in COVID-19. Across the study: The origin of the acute and convalescent COVID-19 samples was the United States, Italy and Spain. T cells, B-cell-depleted T cells, or PBMCs supplied cDNA or gDNA.

Only in-frame clones appear in the TCRdb table, and some are missing; sequencing was by immunoSEQ multiplex PCR. The table includes approximately 66,000 clones, approximately 86% detected once. Only a few counts were recorded for this clone. Sequenced input: peripheral blood. The origin of this receptor is a man in his fifties with active COVID-19.

The CDR3 here is CASSYSGGGTDTQYF. The CDR3 coding sequence is TGTGCCAGCAGTTACTCTGGCGGGGGCACAGATACGCAGTATTTT. J is TRBJ2-3 and V is TRBV6-5, with D possibly being TRBD2 (6 bases). Germline CDR1 MNHEY, CDR2 SVGAGI. The V gene lost 0 bases and the J gene lost 1 base, with 8 bases spanning the gap. CDR3 size: 15 residues.